The clone carrying this T cell receptor beta chain was recorded a few times. Per the germline V gene, CDR1 is LGHDT and CDR2 is YNNKEL (reference sequence). The length of the CDR3 is 14 residues. Trimming shortened V by 4 bases and J by 5 bases, and 12 bases separated the two germline ends. The data belong to a study of blood T cell repertoires in COVID-19. About the study: Whether acute or convalescent, the COVID-19 samples came from the United States, Italy and Spain.

Participants were aged about 18 to 100 years from roughly 26 US areas. The recovered donors of Cohort 3 showed two negative PCRs, clearance, or symptom resolution. Under the authors' procedure: Scientists estimated how many nucleated cells there were by amplifying reference gene primers. Profiling relied on immunoSEQ multiplex PCR, and the TCRdb table lists in-frame clones only, not all of them. V and J calls and clone size follow that table, whereas D and trimming were derived from the DNA. The data show about 280,000 clones, roughly nine tenths seen once. The sequencing sample was made of PBMCs or T cells enriched from blood (not recorded which). The chain is built from TRBV3-1 (or the pseudogene TRBV3-2) and TRBJ2-1; the D gene is possibly TRBD2 (6 bases). The TCR sequence derives from a woman between 40 and 50 years old who had recovered from COVID-19. The CDR3 DNA sequence: TGTGCCAGCAGCCGGGCGGGGTTGGACAATGAGCAGTTCTTC. As protein: CASSRAGLDNEQFF.